The sequence of this T cell receptor beta chain was determined in a study of shared clonotypes between healthy human individuals. Clones were sequenced by immunoSEQ multiplex PCR, and TCRdb holds only the in-frame ones, with some missing. The repertoire holds over 950,000 clones, with approximately 77% as singletons. Germline V gene lookup returns CDR1 MDHEN and CDR2 SYDVKM. The CDR3 loop spans 16 amino acids. The ends were cut back, 6 bases at V and 1 base at J, with 13 bases in the middle. Sequencing used memory CD4+ T cells from PBMCs. Indicated subset: CD45RA-negative fraction. The receptor was isolated from a man between 18 and 35 years old in good health. Some clones in this sample may be carry-over from other donors' samples. The V gene is TRBV28, the J gene TRBJ2-6, with D hard to call. The chain's CDR3 is CASRDGPTSGANVLTF. For the CDR3, the DNA is TGTGCCAGCAGAGACGGACCTACTTCTGGGGCCAACGTCCTGACTTTC.